This TCR beta chain appears in the sequencing data of a study of cytomegalovirus exposure and HLA in healthy donors. Looked up from germline, CDR1 is SGDLS and CDR2 is YYNGEE. CDR3 length equals 17 residues. The germline V and J ends were trimmed by 1 base and 5 bases, with 19 bases remaining between them. The PCR employed 60 Vbeta primers together with 13 Jbeta primers. This table comes from immunoSEQ multiplex PCR, and its TCRdb copy is limited to in-frame clones, with some not included. This sample carries about 160,000 clones, approximately 80% of them seen once, and the ten largest clones take roughly 1.2%.

This clonotype originated in a woman in her forties or fifties in good health and CMV-seronegative. The material sequenced was PBMCs. The chain combines TRBV9 with TRBJ2-1; tentatively, D is TRBD2 (5 bases). In nucleotides, the CDR3 is TGTGCCAGCAGCGTATCTCGGACTCGCCCTTTAGACAATGAGCAGTTCTTC. As protein: CASSVSRTRPLDNEQFF.